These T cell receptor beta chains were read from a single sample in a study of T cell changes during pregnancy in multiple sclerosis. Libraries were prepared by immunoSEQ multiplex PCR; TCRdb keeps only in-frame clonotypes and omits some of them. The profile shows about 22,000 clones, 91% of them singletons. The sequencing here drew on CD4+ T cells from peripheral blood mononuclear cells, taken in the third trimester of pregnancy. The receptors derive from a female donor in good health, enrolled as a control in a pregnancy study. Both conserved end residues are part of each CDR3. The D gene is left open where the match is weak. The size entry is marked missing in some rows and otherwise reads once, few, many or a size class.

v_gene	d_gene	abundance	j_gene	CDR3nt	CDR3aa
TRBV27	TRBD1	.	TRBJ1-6	TGTGCCAGCAGTTTAGGGACAGTTTATAATTCACCCCTCCACTTT	CASSLGTVYNSPLHF
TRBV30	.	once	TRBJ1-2	TGTGCTTTGGGCCCATTCCCCAACGGCTACACCTTC	CALGPFPNGYTF
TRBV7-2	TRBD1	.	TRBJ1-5	TGTGCCAGCAGCTTAGCGTCGGGACAGGGGGTTGGTCAGCCCCAGCATTTT	CASSLASGQGVGQPQHF
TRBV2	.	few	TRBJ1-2	TGTGCCAGCTTACAGGGAGTGATTGACTATGGCTACACCTTC	CASLQGVIDYGYTF
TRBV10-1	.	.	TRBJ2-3	TGCGCCAGCAGCGACTACGCCCTGGGCACAGATACGCAGTATTTT	CASSDYALGTDTQYF
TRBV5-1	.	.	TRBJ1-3	TGCGCCAGCAGCTTGGATCCAGGGATGGACGGAAACACCATATATTTT	CASSLDPGMDGNTIYF
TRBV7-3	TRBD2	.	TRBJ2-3	TGTGCCAGCAGCATGGGACTAGCGGGATACACAGATACGCAGTATTTT	CASSMGLAGYTDTQYF
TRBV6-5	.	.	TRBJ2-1	TGTGCCAGCACCCGGCGGGATGTCTCCTACAATGAGCAGTTCTTC	CASTRRDVSYNEQFF
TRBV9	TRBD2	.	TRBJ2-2	TGTGCCAGCAGCGTGGCACCACCGGGACTAGGGGCCGGGGAGCTGTTTTTT	CASSVAPPGLGAGELFF
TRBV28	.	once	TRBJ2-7	TGTGCCAGCAGTTTATTAAATTTTCGGGACTTTCTATCCTACGAGCAGTACTTC	CASSLLNFRDFLSYEQYF
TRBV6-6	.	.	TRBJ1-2	TGTGCCAGCACCCAACACCAGGCTCGGGGTGGCTACACCTTC	CASTQHQARGGYTF
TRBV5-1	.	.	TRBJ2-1	TGCGCCAGCAGCTTGGCAGGGAACAATGAGCAGTTCTTC	CASSLAGNNEQFF
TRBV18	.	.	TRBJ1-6	TGTGCCAGCCAACCAGGATCCTATAATTCACCCCTCCACTTT	CASQPGSYNSPLHF
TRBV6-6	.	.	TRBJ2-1	TGTGCCAGCAGTTATGAGGGTGAGCAGTTCTTC	CASSYEGEQFF
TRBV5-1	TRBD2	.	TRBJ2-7	TGCGCCAGCAGCCCCCGGGAGGGGGGAAAGGTTGCGGGCTACGAGCAGTACTTC	CASSPREGGKVAGYEQYF
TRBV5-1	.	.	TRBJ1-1	TGCGCCAGCAGCTTGGGACCTCGAGGGACTGAAGCTTTCTTT	CASSLGPRGTEAFF
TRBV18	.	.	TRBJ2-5	TGTGCCAGCTCACCAGGACGACAGATTCAAGAGACCCAGTACTTC	CASSPGRQIQETQYF
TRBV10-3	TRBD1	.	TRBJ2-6	TGTGCCATCAGTAAAACCGGGACAGGGAGCTCTGGGGCCAACGTCCTGACTTTC	CAISKTGTGSSGANVLTF
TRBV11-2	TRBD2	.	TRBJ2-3	TGTGCCAGCAGCTCTCGACTAGCGGGAGGCACAGATACGCAGTATTTT	CASSSRLAGGTDTQYF
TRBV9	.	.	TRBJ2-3	TGTGCCAGCAGCGGAGTAGGAGGGGTCCCGCAGTATTTT	CASSGVGGVPQYF
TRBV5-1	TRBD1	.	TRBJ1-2	TGCGCCAGCAGCCCCGACAGGGGCCGGGGGGATTATGGCTACACCTTC	CASSPDRGRGDYGYTF
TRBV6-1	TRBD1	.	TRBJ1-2	TGTGCCAGCAGTCGCGGACAGGCCTATGGCTACACCTTC	CASSRGQAYGYTF
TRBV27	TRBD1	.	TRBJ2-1	TGTGCCAGCAGTTTATCAGTCCGGGACAGGGTTTACAATGAGCAGTTCTTC	CASSLSVRDRVYNEQFF
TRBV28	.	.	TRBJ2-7	TGTGCCAGCAGGGCGGGGCCAGGTTACTACGAGCAGTACTTC	CASRAGPGYYEQYF
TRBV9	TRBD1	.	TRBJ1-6	TGTGCCAGCTCAGGGAACTCAGGGGGTAGTTCACCCCTCCACTTT	CASSGNSGGSSPLHF
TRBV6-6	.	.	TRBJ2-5	TGTGCCAGCAGCATACAGGGAACTCAAGAGACCCAGTACTTC	CASSIQGTQETQYF
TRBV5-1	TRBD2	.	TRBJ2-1	TGCGCCAGCAGCTTGGCGGGACTAGCGGGTGTGAATGAGCAGTTCTTC	CASSLAGLAGVNEQFF
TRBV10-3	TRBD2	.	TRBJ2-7	TGTGCCATCAGTGGACTAGCGGGAAAAGACTACGAGCAGTACTTC	CAISGLAGKDYEQYF
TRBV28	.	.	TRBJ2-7	TGTGCCAGCAGTTCCTTTCAGTGGCCGGGCGAGCAGTACTTC	CASSSFQWPGEQYF
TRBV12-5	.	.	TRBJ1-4	TGTGCTAGTGGTCCGACGGGAAATGAAAAACTGTTTTTT	CASGPTGNEKLFF
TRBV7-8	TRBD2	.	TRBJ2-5	TGTGCCAGCAGCGATGTACTAGCGGGGGGACAAGAGACCCAGTACTTC	CASSDVLAGGQETQYF
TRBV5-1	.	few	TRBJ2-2	TGCGCCAGCAGTCTTTCCCCTCAGCGCGGAACCGGGGAGCTGTTTTTT	CASSLSPQRGTGELFF
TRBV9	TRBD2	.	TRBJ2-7	TGTGCCAGCAGCGTAGCGGGGGGTACCTACGAGCAGTACTTC	CASSVAGGTYEQYF
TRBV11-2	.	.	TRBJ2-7	TGTGCCAGCAGCCTCGGGGGACCCTACGAGCAGTACTTC	CASSLGGPYEQYF
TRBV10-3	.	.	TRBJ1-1	TGTGCCATCAGTGCCGAGGACAGAACGAACACTGAAGCTTTCTTT	CAISAEDRTNTEAFF
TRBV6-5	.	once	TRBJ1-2	TGTGCCAGCTCCCCCGGGCACCAGGGGGGCTACACCTTC	CASSPGHQGGYTF
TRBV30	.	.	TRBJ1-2	TGTGCCCAGGACAGCTTCTATGGCTACACCTTC	CAQDSFYGYTF